This paragraph reports one TCR beta chain. Its antigen is not known. The ends lost 6 bases at V and 4 bases at J; junction bases unmatched: 6. This CDR3 comprises 14 residues. In germline, CDR1 is SEHNR, CDR2 FQNEAQ (reference sequence). These data belong to a study of cytomegalovirus exposure and HLA in healthy donors. Whole-study results and caveats: A later analysis reported that several of the most significant clusters appeared to be linked to common viral pathogens, among them Epstein-Barr virus.

PCR primers comprised 60 Vbeta and 13 Jbeta primers. Generated by immunoSEQ multiplex PCR, the TCRdb table keeps only in-frame clones and is missing some. Here the sample spans more than 150,000 clones, around four fifths being singletons. This sequence joins TRBV7-9 and TRBJ2-5, with TRBD1 matching 9 bases. The TCR was taken from a young woman in good health and CMV-seronegative. The sequenced sample consisted of PBMCs. Written as DNA, the CDR3 is TGTGCCAGCAGAACGGACAGGGGTGGAGAGACCCAGTACTTC. It encodes CASRTDRGGETQYF.